The 6 T cell receptor beta chains presented below share a single source sample, sequenced in a study of CD8+ T cells in alopecia areata. Isolated RNA was reverse transcribed into cDNA used as the sequencing template. The table came from immunoSEQ multiplex PCR; TCRdb's copy has only in-frame clones and leaves some out. The sample records approximately 65,000 clones, about half being singletons. Treatment denoted: oral pan-JAK inhibitor, 5-10 mg twice daily. The sequences come from CD8+ T cells sorted from blood, collected between weeks 36 and 40, from a patient treated with tofacitinib. The receptors derive from a human donor with alopecia areata.

The sample holds a few counts of this clone. The V and J genes are TRBV27 and TRBJ2-5; D may be TRBD2 (6 bases). Germline CDR1 reads MNHEY; CDR2 reads SMNVEV (reference sequence). V shed 4 bases and J shed 2 bases, with 14 bases lying between them. The CDR3 runs to 15 residues. The chain's CDR3 is CASSYSTSWQETQYF. The CDR3 bases are TGTGCCAGCAGTTACTCGACTAGTTGGCAAGAGACCCAGTACTTC.

J is TRBJ2-5 and V is TRBV30; 9 bases fit TRBD2. V lost 4 bases to trimming and J lost 0 bases; unmatched junction nucleotides: 12. Germline-derived CDR1 and CDR2 are GTSNPN and SVGIG (reference sequence). This CDR3 is built from 17 residues. The CDR3 region is CAWNPAGGDYYQETQYF. The CDR3 DNA reads TGTGCCTGGAACCCGGCGGGAGGGGACTATTACCAAGAGACCCAGTACTTC.

The V gene is TRBV7-9, the J gene TRBJ1-1, with TRBD1 matching 10 bases. Germline V gene data show CDR1 as SEHNR and CDR2 as FQNEAQ (reference sequence). V shed 8 bases, J shed 4 bases, and the junction held 4 bases outside the gene matches. This CDR3 is 13 amino acids long. Written as DNA, the CDR3 is TGTGCCAGCTGCGGACAGGGGGGCACTGAAGCTTTCTTT. Protein sequence: CASCGQGGTEAFF. Based on the CDR3 plus reference TRBV7-9 and TRBJ1-1, the full variable domain is DTGVSQNPRHKITKRGQNVTFRCDPISEHNRLYWYRQTLGQGPEFLTYFQNEAQLEKSRLLSDRFSAERPKGSFSTLEIQRTEQGDSAMYLCASCGQGGTEAFFGQGTRLTVV.

The chain has TRBV2 and TRBJ2-5; TRBD2 matches at 9 bases. The germline gives CDR1 SNHLY, CDR2 FYNNEI. CDR3 length: 15 residues. V dropped 1 base and J dropped 4; count of bases not matched to a gene: 4. CDR3 DNA sequence: TGTGCCAGCAGTGAAGGGACTAGCGTGCCAGAGACCCAGTACTTC. Amino acid sequence: CASSEGTSVPETQYF.

V gene TRBV29-1 combines with J gene TRBJ1-4; 7 nucleotides line up with TRBD1. V lost 4 bases and J lost 4; bases outside the gene matches: 9. Per the germline V gene, CDR1 is SQVTM and CDR2 is ANQGSEA. The CDR3 totals 15 residues. The CDR3 nucleotides read TGCAGCGTTGCTGATCGGGACAGTCTTAATGAAAAACTGTTTTTT. Encoded protein: CSVADRDSLNEKLFF. Using reference TRBV29-1 and TRBJ1-4 for the parts outside the CDR3, the full variable domain is SAVISQKPSRDICQRGTSLTIQCQVDSQVTMMFWYRQQPGQSLTLIATANQGSEATYESGFVIDKFPISRPNLTFSTLTVSNMSPEDSSIYLCSVADRDSLNEKLFFGSGTQLSVL.

In this sample, this clone turned up a few times. The chain carries TRBV29-1 and TRBJ2-1, with TRBD2 identical over 8 bases. The CDR3 extends over 13 amino acids. The V gene end was trimmed by 1 base and the J gene end by 5 bases; junction bases not matched to a gene: 1. CDR1 SQVTM and CDR2 ANQGSEA come from the germline V gene. CDR3: CSVEAGRDNEQFF. The CDR3 nucleotides read TGCAGCGTTGAAGCCGGGAGGGACAATGAGCAGTTCTTC.